The 30 T cell receptor beta chains in this list originate from one sample, sequenced in a study of OX40 agonist ivuxolimab in advanced cancers. Profiled with immunoSEQ multiplex PCR; TCRdb holds only in-frame clones, not every one. Here the sample spans about 48,000 clones, 85% to 90% being singletons. The starting material was CD4+ or CD8+ T cells sorted from blood, obtained in a trial of the OX40 agonist ivuxolimab. These receptors originate from an adult with an advanced solid tumor such as melanoma, head and neck, liver or kidney cancer.

V is TRBV11-2 and J is TRBJ2-2; 7 nucleotides match TRBD2. This CDR3 region has 15 residues. Looked up from germline, CDR1 is SGHAT and CDR2 is FQNNGV. Losses at the gene ends were 1 base for V and 3 bases for J; bases not matched to a gene: 2. DNA for the CDR3: TGTGCCAGCAGCTTAGTTGCGGGGGACACCGGGGAGCTGTTTTTT. Amino acid sequence: CASSLVAGDTGELFF.

A few counts support this clone. The chain employs TRBV5-1 and TRBJ1-2; D call uncertain. This CDR3 comprises 15 residues. V lost 2 bases, J lost 2 bases, and 13 bases lay in between. Germline V CDR1 and CDR2: SGHRS, YFSETQ. The DNA for the CDR3 is TGCGCCAGCAGCTTTCAGGCAGAACTCAACTATGGCTACACCTTC. This translates into CASSFQAELNYGYTF. Using reference TRBV5-1 and TRBJ1-2 for the parts outside the CDR3, the full variable domain is KAGVTQTPRYLIKTRGQQVTLSCSPISGHRSVSWYQQTPGQGLQFLFEYFSETQRNKGNFPGRFSGRQFSNSRSEMNVSTLELGDSALYLCASSFQAELNYGYTFGSGTRLTVV.

The rearrangement uses TRBV10-2 and TRBJ1-1; D remains ambiguous. Trimming cost V 3 bases and J 1 base, with 9 bases left between them. Germline V lookup: CDR1 WSHSY, CDR2 SAAADI. The CDR3 loop spans 14 amino acids. In DNA, the CDR3 is TGCGCCAGCAGTGATTTCCCGGAGAACACTGAAGCTTTCTTT. Translation: CASSDFPENTEAFF.

The CDR3 reads CASSLDQGTRGYTF. Written as DNA, the CDR3 is TGCGCCAGCAGCTTGGATCAGGGGACGAGGGGCTACACCTTC. The V and J genes are TRBV5-1 and TRBJ1-2; D is possibly TRBD1 (6 bases). With 0 bases removed from V and 8 bases from J, the gap between germline ends came to 14 bases. The germline V gene has CDR1 SGHRS and CDR2 YFSETQ. The CDR3 runs to 14 residues.

The chain carries TRBV5-1 and TRBJ2-3; 8 bases fit TRBD2. This CDR3 is built from 14 residues. The germline gives CDR1 SGHRS, CDR2 YFSETQ. Trimming removed 6 bases from V and 5 bases from J; junction bases left unmatched: 8. In nucleotides, the CDR3 is TGCGCCAGCAATCCAAGCGGGGGAGGAGATACGCAGTATTTT. Translating it yields CASNPSGGGDTQYF.

This chain connects TRBV5-1 to TRBJ2-5, with D possibly matching TRBD1 (6 bases). There are 13 residues in the CDR3. Germline-derived CDR1 and CDR2 are SGHRS and YFSETQ. V lost 7 bases and J 4 bases, leaving 14 bases between the germline ends. The CDR3 nucleotides are TGCGCCAGCGCAGGGGTGGTTGGAGAGACCCAGTACTTC. Protein sequence: CASAGVVGETQYF.

In its sample, this clone was seen once. The gene calls are TRBV19 and TRBJ1-1; D perhaps matches TRBD1 (6 bases). V was shortened by 7 bases and J by 1 base, with 19 bases between the two germline ends. The CDR3 extends over 16 amino acids. Germline assignment: CDR1 LNHDA and CDR2 SQIVND (reference sequence). The CDR3 bases are TGTGCCAGTACCCATCCCGGGGCAGGGGAGAACACTGAAGCTTTCTTT. This codes for CASTHPGAGENTEAFF.

The CDR3 coding sequence is TGCGCCAGCAGTCGAGGGGGGGACACCGGGGAGCTGTTTTTT. Its protein product is CASSRGGDTGELFF. The J gene is TRBJ2-2, the V gene TRBV10-1, with a tentative D call TRBD2 (7 bases). The CDR3 is 14 residues long. V lost 5 bases and J lost 3, with 10 bases in between. Germline V gene sequence: CDR1 WNHNN, CDR2 SYGVQD (reference sequence).

In its sample, this clone was seen a few times. This sequence joins TRBV7-2 and TRBJ1-5; perhaps TRBD1 as D (6 bases). CDR1 is SGHTA and CDR2 is FQGNSA in the germline V gene. V was shortened by 5 bases and J by 7 bases, with 18 bases between the two germline ends. The CDR3 is 15 amino acids. Written as DNA, the CDR3 is TGTGCCAGCAGCCCGGGCCAGGGGCCGAGCCAGCCCCAGCATTTT. Translating gives CASSPGQGPSQPQHF.

The V gene is TRBV18, the J gene TRBJ1-1, with a weak D call TRBD1 (5 bases). The V end lost 3 bases, the J end lost 7 bases, and 18 bases lay between the germline ends. Germline lookup yields CDR1 KGHSH and CDR2 LQKENI. The CDR3 extends over 15 amino acids. The CDR3 sequence is CASSPLFGAGGEAFF. Here the CDR3 DNA reads TGTGCCAGCTCACCCCTCTTCGGGGCAGGTGGTGAAGCTTTCTTT.

The chain combines TRBV12-5 with TRBJ2-7; D perhaps matches TRBD2 (5 bases). The germline gives CDR1 LGHNT, CDR2 FRNRAP. V shed 3 bases and J shed 4 bases, with 10 bases lying between them. The CDR3 is made up of 13 amino acids. CDR3 nucleotide sequence: TGTGCTAGTGGTTTTGCTTCGGGGTACGAGCAGTACTTC. It encodes CASGFASGYEQYF.

This clone has just one count. The V and J genes are TRBV5-4 and TRBJ1-1, with 8 bases identical to TRBD1. V was clipped by 3 bases and J by 5 bases; unmatched bases: 9. Germline V gene data show CDR1 as SGHNT and CDR2 as YYREEE (reference sequence). CDR3 length equals 15 residues. The CDR3 sequence: CASSSHQGARTEAFF. The CDR3 DNA reads as TGTGCCAGCAGCTCACACCAGGGGGCGCGGACTGAAGCTTTCTTT.

This clone was observed a single time. This chain's CDR3 is CASSLYGEQYF. The CDR3 coding sequence is TGCGCCAGCAGCTTGTACGGCGAGCAGTACTTC. V usage is TRBV5-1 and J usage is TRBJ2-7; D gene ambiguous. The CDR3 covers 11 residues. V was cut by 1 base and J by 6 bases, with 5 bases left in between. Germline assignment: CDR1 SGHRS and CDR2 YFSETQ.

This chain uses TRBV6-6 with TRBJ1-3; D is uncertain. From germline, CDR1 is MNHNY and CDR2 SVGAGI (reference sequence). The CDR3 covers 15 residues. The ends were cut back, 6 bases at V and 2 bases at J, with 14 bases in the middle. The CDR3: CASRRTGEAGNTIYF. The CDR3 region has the DNA TGTGCCAGCAGGAGAACCGGGGAGGCTGGAAACACCATATATTTT.

In this sample, this clone turned up once. DNA of the CDR3: TGTGCCAGCAGCCCCCAGGGGGGGGTTGGAGAGCAGTACTTC. Its protein product is CASSPQGGVGEQYF. V is TRBV7-7 and J is TRBJ2-7, with D perhaps TRBD1 or TRBD2 (7 bases each). The CDR3 length is 14 residues. CDR1 SSHAT and CDR2 FNYEAQ come from the germline V gene (reference sequence). V was trimmed by 5 bases and J by 7 bases, leaving 18 bases between them.

The rearrangement joins TRBV5-4 to TRBJ1-3, with D unclear. CDR1 and CDR2 from the germline V gene are SGHNT and YYREEE (reference sequence). With 5 bases removed from V and 9 bases from J, the gap between germline ends came to 15 bases. The CDR3 spans 13 residues. CDR3 region: CASSLGPPGTIYF. The CDR3 bases are TGTGCCAGCAGTTTAGGACCCCCCGGCACCATATATTTT. Full variable domain (outside the CDR3, taken from reference TRBV5-4 and TRBJ1-3): ETGVTQSPTHLIKTRGQQVTLRCSSQSGHNTVSWYQQALGQGPQFIFQYYREEENGRGNFPPRFSGLQFPNYSSELNVNALELDDSALYLCASSLGPPGTIYFGEGSWLTVV.

The chain recombines TRBV6-5 with TRBJ1-5; D call uncertain. This CDR3 has 13 residues. V was clipped by 8 bases and J by 1 base, with 9 bases between them. Per the germline V gene, CDR1 is MNHEY and CDR2 is SVGAGI. Here the CDR3 reads CASGLESNQPQHF. The CDR3 DNA sequence: TGTGCCAGCGGACTGGAGAGCAATCAGCCCCAGCATTTT.

The J gene is TRBJ2-1, the V gene TRBV12-5, with a possible D match to TRBD2 (6 bases). Germline CDR1 LGHNT, CDR2 FRNRAP. Trimming left V 6 bases short and J 8 bases short, with 17 bases between. This CDR3 contains 14 residues. CDR3 loop: CASGSEGGIYEQFF. In nucleotides, the CDR3 is TGTGCTAGTGGCTCGGAGGGCGGAATCTATGAGCAGTTCTTC. Full variable domain (missing parts from reference TRBV12-5 and TRBJ2-1): DARVTQTPRHKVTEMGQEVTMRCQPILGHNTVFWYRQTMMQGLELLAYFRNRAPLDDSGMPKDRFSAEMPDATLATLKIQPSEPRDSAVYFCASGSEGGIYEQFFGPGTRLTVL.

The V call is TRBV7-3, the J call TRBJ2-2; D possibly uses TRBD1 or TRBD2 (5 bases each). There are 22 residues in the CDR3. V was shortened by 1 base and J by 2 bases, with 29 bases between the two germline ends. The germline gives CDR1 SGHTA, CDR2 FQGTGA. Here the CDR3 DNA reads TGTGCCAGCAGCTTAAGCGTCCTCAGCGACAGCGGATCTCTATCTAACACCGGGGAGCTGTTTTTT. It yields the protein CASSLSVLSDSGSLSNTGELFF.

The chain combines TRBV5-1 with TRBJ2-2; TRBD2 agrees at 9 bases. The CDR3 consists of 15 residues. Germline lookup yields CDR1 SGHRS and CDR2 YFSETQ. After removal of 4 bases from V and 6 bases from J, the junction contained 7 bases not matched to a gene. The CDR3 here is CASSVGLAGAGELFF. In DNA form, the CDR3 reads TGCGCCAGCAGCGTGGGACTAGCTGGGGCCGGGGAGCTGTTTTTT.

The V and J genes are TRBV7-3 and TRBJ2-1; 8 bases are shared with TRBD1. The CDR3 runs 14 residues. Losses at the gene ends were 2 bases for V and 10 bases for J; bases not matched to a gene: 7. Germline loops: CDR1 SGHTA, CDR2 FQGTGA. CDR3 DNA: TGTGCCAGCAGCTTACGGCAGGGGGCAAGGGAGCAGTTCTTC. It yields the protein CASSLRQGAREQFF.

The rearrangement links TRBV15 to TRBJ1-5; tentatively, D is TRBD1 (6 bases). Germline CDR1 and CDR2: LNHNV and YYDKDF (reference sequence). Trimming cost V 3 bases and J 12 bases, with 18 bases left between them. This CDR3 region has 14 residues. The CDR3 bases are TGTGCCACCAGCAGGGAAACCGGGACACCCAGCCAGCATTTT. It codes for CATSRETGTPSQHF.

This clone was detected a few times. The V gene is TRBV2, the J gene TRBJ2-1, with 7 bases lining up with TRBD1. The germline gives CDR1 SNHLY, CDR2 FYNNEI. V dropped 4 bases and J dropped 3; count of bases not matched to a gene: 3. This CDR3 contains 14 residues. The CDR3 DNA follows: TGTGCCAGCAGTGTACAGGGGTACTACAATGAGCAGTTCTTC. Amino acid sequence: CASSVQGYYNEQFF.

V and J are TRBV7-2 and TRBJ2-7, with TRBD1 as a possible D gene (6 bases). Trimming removed 3 bases from V and 6 bases from J, with 18 bases in between. This CDR3 contains 15 residues. Germline-derived CDR1 and CDR2 are SGHTA and FQGNSA. The CDR3 DNA follows: TGTGCCAGCAGCTTCTCCAGGGGAGACTCGGGCGAGCAGTACTTC. Amino acid sequence: CASSFSRGDSGEQYF.

V and J are TRBV23-1 and TRBJ1-5; D ambiguous. TRBV23-1 is an ORF, and what it does is uncertain. V lost 8 bases, J lost 4 bases, and 36 bases lay in between. This CDR3 has 21 residues. This chain's CDR3 is CASGPQNSRTASTSYNQPQHF. The CDR3 nucleotides are TGCGCCAGCGGGCCCCAAAACAGCCGAACAGCCTCAACATCCTATAATCAGCCCCAGCATTTT.

The table lists this clone with a few counts. The V call is TRBV1, the J call TRBJ2-7; the table assigns TRBD2, which was not confirmed against the DNA. TRBV1 is an annotated pseudogene. This CDR3 region has 17 residues. In nucleotides, the CDR3 is TGCACCAGCAGCTACGGACTCGGACTAGCGGGTTCCTACGAGCAGTACTTC. Its translation is CTSSYGLGLAGSYEQYF.

This clone occurred once. This CDR3 reads CASHPLAGGPSETGELFF. CDR3 nucleotide sequence: TGTGCCAGCCATCCTCTAGCGGGGGGGCCTTCTGAGACCGGGGAGCTGTTTTTT. This chain uses TRBV27 with TRBJ2-2, with 12 bases that match TRBD2. CDR1 is MNHEY and CDR2 is SMNVEV in the germline V gene (reference sequence). This CDR3 is built from 18 residues. The trim removed 8 bases at V and 5 bases at J, leaving 15 bases unmatched.

V and J are TRBV2 and TRBJ1-1; the D gene is possibly TRBD1 (6 bases). Trimming left V 5 bases short and J 6 bases short, with 19 bases between. The CDR3 runs 15 residues. Germline V gives CDR1 SNHLY, CDR2 FYNNEI. The CDR3 DNA is TGTGCCAGCAGTCCGTGGGGGGCGACGGTCCCTGAAGCTTTCTTT. Translated, it gives CASSPWGATVPEAFF.

V gene TRBV10-1 combines with J gene TRBJ2-7, with 14 bases that match TRBD2. The CDR3 length is 17 residues. From germline, CDR1 is WNHNN and CDR2 SYGVQD (reference sequence). V gave up 0 bases and J gave up 7 bases; unmatched junction bases: 8. DNA of the CDR3: TGCGCCAGCAGTGAGTCCCGGACTAGCGGGAGGAAGGGGGAGCAGTACTTC. Amino acid sequence: CASSESRTSGRKGEQYF.

The rearrangement joins TRBV6-1 to TRBJ2-7; 11 nucleotides match TRBD2. Trimming took 2 bases from V and 3 from J; bases not matched to a gene: 3. The germline V gene encodes CDR1 MNHNS and CDR2 SASEGT. The CDR3 covers 15 residues. The CDR3 sequence: CASSESGLAGYEQYF. CDR3 bases: TGTGCCAGCAGTGAAAGCGGACTAGCGGGCTACGAGCAGTACTTC.